This TCR beta chain was retrieved from a study of shared clonotypes between healthy human individuals. Findings and limits, study-wide: What naive subsets generally showed was a larger estimated richness than memory subsets showed.

Naive CD8 cells lacked CD45RO and underwent positive selection for CCR7, leaving out terminally differentiated effector memory CD45RA+ cells. The donor population consisted of healthy HIV-negative adults with no recent acute infections or vaccinations. Caucasian adults living in Nashville, Tennessee, provided all samples. Remarks on this clone: Its antigen is as yet unknown.

The assay was immunoSEQ multiplex PCR, and TCRdb's table has in-frame clones only and misses some. The top ten hold more than 20% of the sample, which has about 680,000 clones, about 90% seen once. This TCR derives from a man aged 25-45 years in good health. Sequencing was carried out using naive CD8+ T cells sorted from blood.

This CDR3 is CASSPDVNEQFF. CDR3 bases: TGTGCCAGCAGCCCGGACGTCAATGAGCAGTTCTTC. The V call is TRBV7-6, the J call TRBJ2-1; D gene ambiguous. Germline-derived CDR1 and CDR2 are SGHVS and FNYEAQ. V lost 5 bases and J lost 6, with 8 bases in between. The CDR3 extends over 12 amino acids.